This TCR beta chain came from a study of blood T cell repertoires in COVID-19. As for the study in general: The study drew acute and convalescent COVID-19 samples from the United States, Italy and Spain. T cells, B-cell-depleted T cells, or PBMCs supplied cDNA or gDNA.

The authors' processing: Reference gene primers were amplified, and this amplification served to estimate nucleated cell counts. Sequenced by immunoSEQ multiplex PCR; TCRdb stores in-frame clones only, minus some. The DNA was the basis for D and trimming; V, J and clone size are from that table. The sample carries hundreds of thousands of clones, roughly 89% recorded once. Trimming took 3 bases from V and 4 from J; bases not matched to a gene: 0. This CDR3 comprises 14 residues. Germline V lookup: CDR1 LGHNA, CDR2 YNFKEQ. Seattle participants joined during active infection and were tracked over time. The genes are TRBV4-2 and TRBJ1-6; 7 positions agree with TRBD1. The sample consisted of peripheral blood. This receptor was identified in a man aged 18-30 years with COVID-19, enrolled during active disease. CDR3 bases: TGTGCCAGCAGCCAGGACAGGTATAATTCACCCCTCCACTTT. Amino acids: CASSQDRYNSPLHF.